Following are 8 T cell receptor beta chains from one sample sequenced in a study of T cell changes during pregnancy in multiple sclerosis. TCRdb keeps only in-frame clones here, not all; method: immunoSEQ multiplex PCR. The sample consists of roughly 120,000 clones, 90% to 95% of them appearing once. Sequences were derived from peripheral blood, sampled in the third trimester of pregnancy. The receptors stem from a female donor with multiple sclerosis, enrolled in a pregnancy study.

V gene TRBV18 combines with J gene TRBJ2-3; D not resolved. This CDR3 region has 14 residues. V was pared by 3 bases and J by 0 bases, with 7 bases between. Germline V CDR1 and CDR2: KGHSH, LQKENI. The CDR3 spells CASSPNTSTDTQYF. CDR3 nucleotide sequence: TGTGCCAGCTCACCTAATACTAGCACAGATACGCAGTATTTT.

In DNA form, the CDR3 reads TGTGCCAGCAGTAAAGACAGGGTGAGGGCAGATACGCAGTATTTT. Protein: CASSKDRVRADTQYF. The chain carries TRBV6-1 and TRBJ2-3, with 7 bases fitting TRBD1. The germline V gene has CDR1 MNHNS and CDR2 SASEGT. The CDR3 extends over 15 amino acids. V dropped 5 bases and J dropped 4; count of bases not matched to a gene: 9.

The chain uses TRBV18 and TRBJ1-1; 7 bases are a match to TRBD1. The CDR3 runs to 15 residues. Trimming at V came to 4 bases and at J to 0 bases, leaving 5 bases not matched to a gene. Germline lookup yields CDR1 KGHSH and CDR2 LQKENI. The CDR3 DNA follows: TGTGCCAGCTCACAAACAGGGGCCTTGAACACTGAAGCTTTCTTT. This encodes CASSQTGALNTEAFF.

This chain links TRBV5-1 with TRBJ2-3, with a tentative D call TRBD2 (6 bases). Deletions cut 4 bases from V and 4 bases from J, with 25 bases between. This CDR3 is built from 18 residues. CDR1 is SGHRS, CDR2 YFSETQ, per germline. Written as DNA, the CDR3 is TGCGCCAGCAGCCGTGGGGGGATGCAAGGTTGGTACGCAGATACGCAGTATTTT. Encoded protein: CASSRGGMQGWYADTQYF. The full variable domain, in which reference TRBV5-1 and TRBJ2-3 provide the parts outside the CDR3, is KAGVTQTPRYLIKTRGQQVTLSCSPISGHRSVSWYQQTPGQGLQFLFEYFSETQRNKGNFPGRFSGRQFSNSRSEMNVSTLELGDSALYLCASSRGGMQGWYADTQYFGPGTRLTVL.

The chain employs TRBV2 and TRBJ2-5; TRBD2 matches at 8 bases. Per germline, CDR1 SNHLY and CDR2 FYNNEI. This CDR3 is built from 14 residues. The V and J ends lost 11 bases and 2 bases, in that order; junction bases with no gene match: 10. The CDR3 bases are TGTGCCCAGAGTGCGGGAGGACTACAAGAGACCCAGTACTTC. Encoded protein: CAQSAGGLQETQYF. The entire variable domain, with the rest obtained from reference TRBV2 and TRBJ2-5, is as follows: EPEVTQTPSHQVTQMGQEVILRCVPISNHLYFYWYRQILGQKVEFLVSFYNNEISEKSEIFDDQFSVERPDGSNFTLKIRSTKLEDSAMYFCAQSAGGLQETQYFGPGTRLLVL.

V gene TRBV7-3 combines with J gene TRBJ2-2; no reliable D call. Deletions cut 4 bases from V and 3 bases from J, with 12 bases between. Germline-derived CDR1 and CDR2 are SGHTA and FQGTGA. The CDR3 is made up of 15 amino acids. Here the CDR3 reads CASSSDLGDTGELFF. DNA for the CDR3: TGTGCCAGCAGCTCGGATCTAGGAGACACCGGGGAGCTGTTTTTT. The whole variable domain, remainder taken from reference TRBV7-3 and TRBJ2-2, is GAGVSQTPSNKVTEKGKYVELRCDPISGHTALYWYRQSLGQGPEFLIYFQGTGAADDSGLPNDRFFAVRPEGSVSTLKIQRTERGDSAVYLCASSSDLGDTGELFFGEGSRLTVL.

The CDR3 region is CASSYSIGREGTQYF. The CDR3 coding sequence is TGTGCCAGCAGTTACTCGATCGGTCGCGAGGGAACCCAGTACTTC. The rearrangement uses TRBV6-5 and TRBJ2-5; D may be TRBD2 (5 bases). This CDR3 is built from 15 residues. Germline CDR1 MNHEY, CDR2 SVGAGI. V lost 0 bases and J lost 8, with 16 bases in between.

This chain joins TRBV5-1 and TRBJ1-1; 7 nucleotides agree with TRBD1. Germline CDR1 is SGHRS and CDR2 is YFSETQ. CDR3 length: 16 residues. J lost 2 bases, V lost 1 base, and 8 bases had no gene match. CDR3 protein: CASSLSEGGINTEAFF. The DNA of the CDR3 is TGCGCCAGCAGCTTGAGTGAAGGGGGCATCAACACTGAAGCTTTCTTT.